The 9 T cell receptor beta chains below were found in one sample sequenced in a study of control samples from healthy donors and cancer patients. Clones were sequenced by immunoSEQ multiplex PCR, and TCRdb holds only the in-frame ones, with some missing. The sample lists under 80,000 clones; approximately 84% were seen once. The material sequenced was blood. Receptor source: a man between 45 and 60 years old in good health.

V gene TRBV19 combines with J gene TRBJ2-1, with D perhaps TRBD1 (5 bases). The CDR3 runs 14 residues. V dropped 6 bases and J dropped 5 bases, with 14 bases sitting between them. The germline CDR1 and CDR2 sequences are LNHDA and SQIVND (reference sequence). The CDR3 loop reads CASRDSLEDNEQFF. The CDR3 DNA reads as TGTGCCAGTAGAGACAGCCTTGAGGACAATGAGCAGTTCTTC.

V is TRBV25-1 and J is TRBJ2-1, with D perhaps TRBD2 (5 bases). CDR3 size: 15 residues. CDR1 and CDR2 from the germline V gene are MGHDK and SYGVNS. V lost 6 bases and J lost 0, with 12 bases in between. CDR3 residues: CASSGNPSSYNEQFF. DNA for the CDR3: TGTGCCAGCAGCGGGAACCCGAGCTCCTACAATGAGCAGTTCTTC.

The chain combines TRBV9 with TRBJ2-2, with unresolved D. The germline CDR1 and CDR2 sequences are SGDLS and YYNGEE. V lost 0 bases and J lost 4, with 13 bases in between. This CDR3 has 16 residues. Here the CDR3 DNA reads TGTGCCAGCAGCGTAGCGGGTTCGAGTCGCACCGGGGAGCTGTTTTTT. Its protein product is CASSVAGSSRTGELFF.

In this sample, this clone turned up once. The J gene is TRBJ2-3, the V gene TRBV6-5; D call uncertain. Deletions cut 7 bases from V and 7 bases from J, with 15 bases between. CDR1 is MNHEY, CDR2 SVGAGI, per germline. The CDR3 loop spans 13 amino acids. CDR3 residues: CASTRALSNTQYF. CDR3 nucleotide sequence: TGTGCCAGCACCCGTGCCCTCTCAAATACGCAGTATTTT.

The V call is TRBV27, the J call TRBJ2-5; a weak D match, TRBD2 (5 bases). Germline CDR1 reads MNHEY; CDR2 reads SMNVEV (reference sequence). CDR3 length: 13 residues. Trimming removed 3 bases at V and 1 base at J, with 6 bases between. The CDR3: CASSFRGQETQYF. CDR3 bases: TGTGCCAGCAGTTTTCGGGGCCAAGAGACCCAGTACTTC.

This rearrangement joins TRBV24-1 to TRBJ2-7; D may match TRBD1 or TRBD2 (5 bases each). V was pared by 0 bases and J by 7 bases, with 15 bases between. Germline V gene data show CDR1 as KGHDR and CDR2 as SFDVKD. The CDR3 is made up of 15 amino acids. The chain's CDR3 is CATSDLPSGTEEQYF. CDR3 coding DNA: TGTGCCACCAGTGATTTGCCGTCCGGGACCGAAGAGCAGTACTTC.

This clone was observed a handful of times. This sequence joins TRBV19 and TRBJ1-6; D may be TRBD1 (5 bases). From germline, CDR1 is LNHDA and CDR2 SQIVND (reference sequence). The CDR3 runs to 15 residues. The V gene lost 4 bases and the J gene lost 8 bases, with 15 bases spanning the gap. DNA of the CDR3: TGTGCCAGTAGTACGTCAGGGAGGTCCCATTCACCCCTCCACTTT. Protein product: CASSTSGRSHSPLHF. The entire variable domain, with the rest obtained from reference TRBV19 and TRBJ1-6, is as follows: DGGITQSPKYLFRKEGQNVTLSCEQNLNHDAMYWYRQDPGQGLRLIYYSQIVNDFQKGDIAEGYSVSREKKESFPLTVTSAQKNPTAFYLCASSTSGRSHSPLHFGNGTRLTVT.

V and J are TRBV11-3 and TRBJ2-7; D is undetermined. Trimming took 1 base from V and 4 from J, leaving 5 bases between them. The V gene's germline CDR1 is SGHNT and CDR2 YENEEA. This CDR3 region has 12 residues. CDR3 amino acids: CASSLVSYEQYF. The CDR3, as DNA: TGTGCCAGCAGCTTAGTCAGTTACGAGCAGTACTTC.

The chain employs TRBV5-1 and TRBJ1-4; D not resolved. Trimming cost V 0 bases and J 8 bases, with 14 bases left between them. The length of the CDR3 is 15 residues. The germline gives CDR1 SGHRS, CDR2 YFSETQ. The CDR3 DNA sequence: TGCGCCAGCAGCTTGGAGGCGAGGAAAAACGAAAAACTGTTTTTT. Translated: CASSLEARKNEKLFF.